Listed here are 29 T cell receptor beta chains from one sample, sequenced in a study of blood T cell repertoires in COVID-19. The protocol was immunoSEQ multiplex PCR, while the TCRdb copy is restricted to in-frame clones and leaves out a portion. In the table there are under 200,000 clones, around 80% of which are singletons. Sequencing was performed on PBMCs or T cells enriched from blood (not recorded which). The source is a woman aged 45 to 65 in a cohort exposed to, infected with or recovered from COVID-19 (not recorded which).

The chain's CDR3 is CASRNTGTGGVRNQPQHF. The CDR3 DNA reads TGTGCCAGTAGAAACACCGGGACAGGGGGCGTTCGAAATCAGCCCCAGCATTTT. The chain employs TRBV19 and TRBJ1-5; 12 bases map to TRBD1. CDR1 LNHDA and CDR2 SQIVND come from the germline V gene (reference sequence). CDR3 length: 18 amino acids. The V segment lost 6 bases and the J segment 4 bases; nucleotides outside the gene matches: 13. The full variable domain, its missing parts supplied by reference TRBV19 and TRBJ1-5, is DGGITQSPKYLFRKEGQNVTLSCEQNLNHDAMYWYRQDPGQGLRLIYYSQIVNDFQKGDIAEGYSVSREKKESFPLTVTSAQKNPTAFYLCASRNTGTGGVRNQPQHFGDGTRLSIL.

This clone was counted only a few times. The J gene is TRBJ1-4, the V gene TRBV18; 7 bases agree with TRBD1. Germline CDR1 and CDR2: KGHSH and LQKENI. CDR3 length: 14 amino acids. The V segment lost 6 bases and the J segment 4 bases; nucleotides outside the gene matches: 5. CDR3 nucleotides: TGTGCCAGCTCGCGGGACAGTCTTAATGAAAAACTGTTTTTT. It encodes CASSRDSLNEKLFF.

J is TRBJ1-5 and V is TRBV10-3, with 9 bases identical to TRBD1. This CDR3 comprises 14 residues. The germline CDR1 and CDR2 sequences are ENHRY and SYGVKD. The junction had 4 bases not matched to a gene; V was cut back by 4 bases and J by 6 bases. The CDR3 spells CAISVTGGVQPQHF. As DNA, the CDR3 is TGTGCCATCAGTGTTACAGGGGGCGTTCAGCCCCAGCATTTT.

The chain uses TRBV4-1 and TRBJ1-4, with D maybe TRBD1 (6 bases). V was trimmed by 3 bases and J by 6 bases, leaving 8 bases between them. Germline V lookup: CDR1 MGHRA, CDR2 YSYEKL. This CDR3 region has 13 residues. CDR3 DNA sequence: TGCGCCAGCAGCCAGGGGGGGCATGAAAAACTGTTTTTT. It yields the protein CASSQGGHEKLFF.

The chain employs TRBV5-1 and TRBJ2-1; 9 nucleotides line up with TRBD2. V shed 4 bases and J 5 bases; nucleotides not matched to a gene: 10. Germline CDR1 and CDR2: SGHRS and YFSETQ. The CDR3 is made up of 16 amino acids. CDR3 loop: CASSETSGLNHNEQFF. The CDR3, as DNA: TGCGCCAGCAGCGAAACTAGCGGGCTGAATCACAATGAGCAGTTCTTC.

This clone was counted a few times. This chain joins TRBV2 and TRBJ2-7; 11 bases are a match to TRBD2. CDR3 length: 15 residues. After removal of 3 bases from V and 4 bases from J, the junction contained 5 bases not matched to a gene. Germline lookup yields CDR1 SNHLY and CDR2 FYNNEI. The CDR3 DNA sequence: TGTGCCAGCAGTGATCCGGGACTAGCGGTATACGAGCAGTACTTC. It codes for CASSDPGLAVYEQYF. Full variable domain (missing parts from reference TRBV2 and TRBJ2-7): EPEVTQTPSHQVTQMGQEVILRCVPISNHLYFYWYRQILGQKVEFLVSFYNNEISEKSEIFDDQFSVERPDGSNFTLKIRSTKLEDSAMYFCASSDPGLAVYEQYFGPGTRLTVT.

This rearrangement joins TRBV7-9 to TRBJ2-3, with D perhaps matching TRBD1 (5 bases). Germline CDR1 reads SEHNR; CDR2 reads FQNEAQ (reference sequence). Deletions cut 1 base from V and 4 bases from J, with 21 bases between. The CDR3 is 18 amino acids. CDR3 sequence: CASSLVVRAKNKSDTQYF. The CDR3 coding sequence is TGTGCCAGCAGCTTAGTAGTCAGGGCGAAAAATAAATCAGATACGCAGTATTTT.

V usage is TRBV28 and J usage is TRBJ2-7; a possible D gene is TRBD2 (5 bases). The V gene's germline CDR1 is MDHEN and CDR2 SYDVKM. V was trimmed by 1 base and J by 5 bases, leaving 12 bases between them. This CDR3 has 14 residues. The CDR3 coding sequence is TGTGCCAGCAGTTTATCCGGGATCGATCACGAGCAGTACTTC. Protein sequence: CASSLSGIDHEQYF.

A single count supports this clone. The gene calls are TRBV7-3 and TRBJ2-2; 14 positions match TRBD2. This CDR3 comprises 24 residues. Germline trimming cut 1 base from V and 4 bases from J; bases unmatched to any gene: 23. Germline V gene lookup returns CDR1 SGHTA and CDR2 FQGTGA. In nucleotides, the CDR3 is TGTGCCAGCAGCTTAAGGGGAATGGCAAGCCGAGGACTAGCGGGGGGACTAACCACCGGGGAGCTGTTTTTT. Translated, it gives CASSLRGMASRGLAGGLTTGELFF.

The chain joins TRBV18 to TRBJ1-1; D is uncertain. Deletions cut 3 bases from V and 1 base from J, with 12 bases between. The CDR3 contains 15 residues. The V gene's germline CDR1 is KGHSH and CDR2 LQKENI. This chain's CDR3 is CASSPTRTENTEAFF. Written as DNA, the CDR3 is TGTGCCAGCTCACCCACCCGGACTGAGAACACTGAAGCTTTCTTT.

This sequence joins TRBV9 and TRBJ1-5, with TRBD1 matching over 9 bases. The J segment lost 5 bases and the V segment lost 4 bases, leaving 4 bases of the junction unmatched. The CDR3 is 14 residues long. Germline V gene sequence: CDR1 SGDLS, CDR2 YYNGEE. DNA of the CDR3: TGTGCCAGCAGCACTACAGGGGGCGATCAGCCCCAGCATTTT. It is translated as CASSTTGGDQPQHF.

This clone was detected only a few times. The genes are TRBV7-9 and TRBJ2-2, with 8 positions matching TRBD1. The CDR3 is 15 amino acids. Germline CDR1 and CDR2: SEHNR and FQNEAQ (reference sequence). V lost 5 bases to trimming and J lost 4 bases; unmatched junction nucleotides: 6. CDR3 region: CASSPLRGPTGELFF. Written as DNA, the CDR3 is TGTGCCAGCAGCCCCCTCAGGGGGCCCACCGGGGAGCTGTTTTTT.

This chain connects TRBV28 to TRBJ1-4; the D gene is possibly TRBD1 (6 bases). This CDR3 is built from 18 residues. Germline V gene lookup returns CDR1 MDHEN and CDR2 SYDVKM. The V gene lost 4 bases and the J gene lost 7 bases, with 25 bases spanning the gap. In DNA form, the CDR3 reads TGTGCCAGCAGTTCTCAAGGGGGGGCGCGGCAGGGTTTTGAAAAACTGTTTTTT. As protein: CASSSQGGARQGFEKLFF.

V and J are TRBV5-1 and TRBJ1-5; TRBD1 is a possible D gene (5 bases). The CDR3 covers 15 residues. Trimming pared 0 bases from V and 3 bases from J, leaving 10 bases between. Germline CDR1 and CDR2: SGHRS and YFSETQ. CDR3 protein: CASSLEGITNQPQHF. The CDR3 DNA sequence: TGCGCCAGCAGCTTGGAGGGGATCACCAATCAGCCCCAGCATTTT.

The chain is built from TRBV5-6 and TRBJ2-7; TRBD2 matches 10 bases. The CDR3 is made up of 16 amino acids. Trimming at V came to 1 base and at J to 5 bases, leaving 9 bases not matched to a gene. The V gene's germline CDR1 is SGHDT and CDR2 YYEEEE. The CDR3 region is CASSLKWLAGVNEQYF. DNA of the CDR3: TGTGCCAGCAGCTTGAAGTGGCTAGCGGGAGTAAACGAGCAGTACTTC.

This rearrangement joins TRBV18 to TRBJ1-1; D ambiguous. The CDR3 consists of 14 residues. The V end was cut by 0 bases, the J end by 1 base, with 6 bases between. Germline CDR1 and CDR2: KGHSH and LQKENI. The CDR3 DNA follows: TGTGCCAGCTCACCACCGACAAAGAACACTGAAGCTTTCTTT. Its translation is CASSPPTKNTEAFF. Full variable domain (outside the CDR3, taken from reference TRBV18 and TRBJ1-1): NAGVMQNPRHLVRRRGQEARLRCSPMKGHSHVYWYRQLPEEGLKFMVYLQKENIIDESGMPKERFSAEFPKEGPSILRIQQVVRGDSAAYFCASSPPTKNTEAFFGQGTRLTVV.

The CDR3 loop is CASGPDRDNPPLHF. The CDR3 DNA is TGTGCCAGCGGCCCCGACAGGGACAATCCACCCCTCCACTTT. The V gene is TRBV2, the J gene TRBJ1-6; 7 bases are shared with TRBD1. J gave up 11 bases and V 8 bases, and 12 bases lay outside the gene matches. The CDR3 runs to 14 residues. CDR1 is SNHLY and CDR2 is FYNNEI in the germline V gene.

The rearrangement links TRBV7-9 to TRBJ2-3; 7 bases map to TRBD1. The CDR3 covers 15 residues. Germline V lookup: CDR1 SEHNR, CDR2 FQNEAQ (reference sequence). With V trimmed by 5 bases and J by 5 bases, 10 bases remained unmatched. In DNA form, the CDR3 reads TGTGCCAGCAGCCAATACAGGGGTGGGGAAGATACGCAGTATTTT. Amino acid sequence: CASSQYRGGEDTQYF.

The J gene is TRBJ2-2, the V gene TRBV9; a weak D match, TRBD1 (6 bases). The ends were cut back, 4 bases at V and 5 bases at J, with 12 bases in the middle. CDR3 size: 14 residues. Germline assignment: CDR1 SGDLS and CDR2 YYNGEE. The CDR3 region has the DNA TGTGCCAGCAGCCCGGGACAACAAACCGGGGAGCTGTTTTTT. Amino acids: CASSPGQQTGELFF.

This clone was picked up one time. J is TRBJ1-5 and V is TRBV28; D is possibly TRBD1 (6 bases). The V and J ends lost 3 bases and 1 base respectively, with 16 bases between them. The CDR3 extends over 17 amino acids. Germline V CDR1 and CDR2: MDHEN, SYDVKM. Written as DNA, the CDR3 is TGTGCCAGCAGTTTGTGGGGGGGGGCCTCAAGCAATCAGCCCCAGCATTTT. Its protein is CASSLWGGASSNQPQHF.

The chain joins TRBV28 to TRBJ2-7; D gene ambiguous. The CDR3 is made up of 12 amino acids. Germline CDR1 and CDR2: MDHEN and SYDVKM. With 2 bases removed from V and 6 bases from J, the gap between germline ends came to 8 bases. This CDR3 reads CASSLLMREQYF. The CDR3 DNA is TGTGCCAGCAGTTTACTGATGCGCGAGCAGTACTTC.

The chain uses TRBV19 and TRBJ2-2, with 12 bases aligning to TRBD1. Trimming removed 5 bases from V and 10 bases from J; junction bases left unmatched: 8. The germline V gene has CDR1 LNHDA and CDR2 SQIVND (reference sequence). CDR3 length: 15 amino acids. The CDR3 loop is CASSAGQGAYEELFF. The CDR3 DNA reads TGTGCCAGTAGTGCGGGACAGGGGGCATACGAGGAGCTGTTTTTT.

The chain joins TRBV28 to TRBJ1-1; D unresolved. The CDR3 covers 15 residues. CDR1 is MDHEN, CDR2 SYDVKM, per germline. Trimming removed 5 bases from V and 3 bases from J, with 16 bases in between. The CDR3 DNA is TGTGCCAGCAGTCCTCCGAGGAGGAAGGACACTGAAGCTTTCTTT. Amino acids: CASSPPRRKDTEAFF.

With regard to this clone: The junction differs from germline at one of its ends, possibly a read error. This chain joins TRBV7-7 and TRBJ1-1; possible D gene TRBD1, 5 bases. Per germline, CDR1 SSHAT and CDR2 FNYEAQ (reference sequence). The CDR3 length is 13 residues. CDR3 bases: TGTGCTAGCAGCTTACAGGAGGGCACTGAAGCTTTCTTT. As protein: CASSLQEGTEAFF.

The chain joins TRBV5-1 to TRBJ1-4, with D possibly being TRBD1 (5 bases). This CDR3 has 17 residues. The V end was cut by 0 bases, the J end by 5 bases, with 17 bases between. Germline V gene lookup returns CDR1 SGHRS and CDR2 YFSETQ. The CDR3 is CASSLGRTIQPNEKLFF. In DNA form, the CDR3 reads TGCGCCAGCAGCTTGGGACGGACAATACAGCCCAATGAAAAACTGTTTTTT.

This rearrangement joins TRBV2 to TRBJ1-5; 9 bases align to TRBD1. The CDR3 is 16 residues long. Germline V gene lookup returns CDR1 SNHLY and CDR2 FYNNEI. The V gene end was trimmed by 8 bases and the J gene end by 4 bases; junction bases not matched to a gene: 12. CDR3: CASAGPTGGTNQPQHF. CDR3 DNA: TGTGCCAGCGCTGGACCGACAGGGGGGACTAATCAGCCCCAGCATTTT.

The V gene is TRBV27, the J gene TRBJ1-5; D possibly corresponds to TRBD1 (5 bases). Per germline, CDR1 MNHEY and CDR2 SMNVEV (reference sequence). The CDR3 spans 14 residues. V shed 6 bases and J shed 2 bases, with 11 bases lying between them. The CDR3 region has the DNA TGTGCCAGCAGGCAGGGTAATGGCAATCAGCCCCAGCATTTT. This encodes CASRQGNGNQPQHF.

This clone was seen a single time. This chain links TRBV29-1 with TRBJ2-7; 8 bases fit TRBD2. V was pared by 4 bases and J by 3 bases, with 5 bases of the junction left unmatched. The CDR3 extends over 13 amino acids. Germline V gene sequence: CDR1 SQVTM, CDR2 ANQGSEA. The DNA of the CDR3 is TGCAGCGTTGTCATAGCGGGGAACTACGAGCAGTACTTC. Translation gives CSVVIAGNYEQYF.

This clone was counted a single time. J is TRBJ2-1 and V is TRBV28; TRBD2 aligns across 8 bases. After removal of 5 bases from V and 9 bases from J, the junction contained 9 bases not matched to a gene. Germline CDR1 is MDHEN and CDR2 is SYDVKM. The CDR3 runs 14 residues. CDR3 amino acids: CASSPPGLVSEQFF. CDR3 bases: TGTGCCAGCAGTCCCCCGGGACTAGTCAGTGAGCAGTTCTTC.